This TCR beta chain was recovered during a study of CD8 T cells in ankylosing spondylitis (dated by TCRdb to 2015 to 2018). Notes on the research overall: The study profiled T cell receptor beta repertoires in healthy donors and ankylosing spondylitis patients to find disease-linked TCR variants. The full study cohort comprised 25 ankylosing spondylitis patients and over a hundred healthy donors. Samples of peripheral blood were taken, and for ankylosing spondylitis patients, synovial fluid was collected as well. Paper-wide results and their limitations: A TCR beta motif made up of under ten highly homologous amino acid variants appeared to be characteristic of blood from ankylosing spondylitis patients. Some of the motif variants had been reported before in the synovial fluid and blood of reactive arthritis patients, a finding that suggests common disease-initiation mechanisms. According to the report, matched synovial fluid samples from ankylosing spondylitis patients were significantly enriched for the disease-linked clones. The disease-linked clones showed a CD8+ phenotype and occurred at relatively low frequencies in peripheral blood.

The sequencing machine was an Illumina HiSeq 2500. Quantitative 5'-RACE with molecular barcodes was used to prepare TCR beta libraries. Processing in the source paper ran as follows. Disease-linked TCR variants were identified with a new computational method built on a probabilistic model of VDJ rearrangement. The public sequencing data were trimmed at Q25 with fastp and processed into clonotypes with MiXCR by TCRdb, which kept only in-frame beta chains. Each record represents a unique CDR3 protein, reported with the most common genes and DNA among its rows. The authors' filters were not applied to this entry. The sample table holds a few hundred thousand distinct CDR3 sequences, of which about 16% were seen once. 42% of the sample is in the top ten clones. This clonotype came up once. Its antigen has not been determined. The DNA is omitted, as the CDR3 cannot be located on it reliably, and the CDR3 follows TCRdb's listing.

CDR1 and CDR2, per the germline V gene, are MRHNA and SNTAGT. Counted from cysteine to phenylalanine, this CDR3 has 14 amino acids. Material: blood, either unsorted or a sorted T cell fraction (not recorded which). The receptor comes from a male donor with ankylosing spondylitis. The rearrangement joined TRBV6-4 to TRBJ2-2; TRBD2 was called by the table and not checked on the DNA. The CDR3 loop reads CASKVYGLPGSCFF.